This entry lists 18 T cell receptor beta chains sequenced from one sample in a study of blood T cells in healthy people across ages. Next came a second PCR, run for roughly 6 to 11 cycles, which used a sample-barcoded 5' primer along with a J-beta primer mix. MiXCR, applied by TCRdb to the 5' RACE reads, yields one record per CDR3 protein. The repertoire has some 930,000 distinct CDR3 sequences, almost 30% of them found once; the top ten carry around 9.6%. A further study also used this sample, focusing on T cells of mothers and their children.

Sequencing was done on a sample of blood. These receptor sequences come from a woman aged 40 to 49 in good health.

V and J are TRBV3-1 and TRBJ2-3; the match to TRBD2 covers 14 bases. Looked up from germline, CDR1 is LGHDT and CDR2 is YNNKEL (reference sequence). The ends lost 4 bases at V and 5 bases at J; junction bases unmatched: 8. The CDR3 extends over 17 amino acids. DNA for the CDR3: TGTGCCAGCAGCCGCACGACTAGCGGGAGGGCCAGAGATACGCAGTATTTT. Encoded protein: CASSRTTSGRARDTQYF.

This clonotype was counted many times. This chain joins TRBV12-3 or TRBV12-4 and TRBJ2-2, with 13 bases identical to TRBD2. The CDR3 covers 17 residues. Losses at the gene ends were 4 bases for V and 5 bases for J; bases not matched to a gene: 7. Written as DNA, the CDR3 is TGTGCCAGCAGTTCCCTTGGACTAGCGGGGGCGACCGGGGAGCTGTTTTTT. This sequence encodes CASSSLGLAGATGELFF.

There are many counts of this clonotype. The genes are TRBV7-2 and TRBJ2-7; a weak D match, TRBD1 (8 bases). The CDR3 is made up of 15 amino acids. The V end lost 1 base, the J end lost 4 bases, and 14 bases lay between the germline ends. The V gene's germline CDR1 is SGHTA and CDR2 FQGNSA. In DNA form, the CDR3 reads TGTGCCAGCAGCTTAGGGACAGGGCGGGGGTACGAGCAGTACTTC. This sequence encodes CASSLGTGRGYEQYF. Filled out from reference TRBV7-2 and TRBJ2-7, the complete variable domain reads GAGVSQSPSNKVTEKGKDVELRCDPISGHTALYWYRQSLGQGLEFLIYFQGNSAPDKSGLPSDRFSAERTGGSVSTLTIQRTQQEDSAVYLCASSLGTGRGYEQYFGPGTRLTVT.

V and J are TRBV20-1 and TRBJ2-1; possible D gene TRBD2, 5 bases. Germline V gives CDR1 DFQATT, CDR2 SNEGSKA (reference sequence). The germline V and J ends were trimmed by 2 bases and 1 base, with 12 bases remaining between them. The CDR3 covers 15 residues. Here the CDR3 reads CSARTVAGSYNEQFF. The CDR3 DNA reads TGCAGTGCTAGAACCGTGGCGGGTTCCTACAATGAGCAGTTCTTC.

This chain connects TRBV12-3 or TRBV12-4 to TRBJ2-5; D gene unclear. The CDR3 is made up of 13 amino acids. V was clipped by 0 bases and J by 3 bases, with 5 bases between them. The DNA of the CDR3 is TGTGCCAGCAGTTTAGCGCATGAAGAGACCCAGTACTTC. Protein: CASSLAHEETQYF.

This clonotype was observed at least ten times. This may stem from a read error, because a much larger clone lies one nucleotide away. The chain is built from TRBV11-2 and TRBJ2-1; no clear D. The J call may be faulty, since TRBJ2-7 better matches the DNA end. In germline, CDR1 is SGHAT, CDR2 FQNNGV. This CDR3 region has 15 residues. The CDR3 loop is CASSLDRRTYNEQYF. The CDR3 nucleotides are TGTGCCAGCAGCTTAGACCGGCGGACCTACAATGAGCAGTACTTC.

The table lists this clonotype with a few counts. The chain has TRBV28 and TRBJ1-2; possibly TRBD1 for D (5 bases). The CDR3 runs to 14 residues. The V and J ends lost 6 bases and 5 bases respectively, with 16 bases between them. Per the germline V gene, CDR1 is MDHEN and CDR2 is SYDVKM. CDR3: CASSLPGLPYGYTF. CDR3 in DNA: TGTGCCAGCAGCTTACCGGGACTACCTTATGGCTACACCTTC.

This clonotype came up many times. This rearrangement joins TRBV7-2 to TRBJ2-2; D is uncertain. The CDR3 runs 18 residues. The V and J ends lost 4 bases and 0 bases respectively, with 18 bases between them. The germline CDR1 and CDR2 sequences are SGHTA and FQGNSA. This CDR3 reads CASSSPLFWRSNTGELFF. The CDR3 nucleotides read TGTGCCAGCAGCTCGCCCCTTTTCTGGCGGTCGAACACCGGGGAGCTGTTTTTT.

This clonotype was counted many times. The chain recombines TRBV4-1 with TRBJ1-2; D is undetermined. Per the germline V gene, CDR1 is MGHRA and CDR2 is YSYEKL. The V end was cut by 1 base, the J end by 4 bases, with 10 bases between. The CDR3 sequence is 14 residues long. The CDR3 region has the DNA TGCGCCAGCAGCCAAGCGGCCGACTTCTATGGCTACACCTTC. This gives the protein CASSQAADFYGYTF.

The rearrangement joins TRBV5-1 to TRBJ2-1; unclear D gene. Between the trimmed V and J ends, which lost 0 bases and 9 bases, there was a span of 13 bases. Germline V gene sequence: CDR1 SGHRS, CDR2 YFSETQ. This CDR3 comprises 14 residues. CDR3 sequence (DNA): TGCGCCAGCAGCTTGGCCTTTGCCGGCTGTGAGCAGTTCTTC. As protein: CASSLAFAGCEQFF.

J is TRBJ1-2 and V is TRBV10-3; D is unclear. Trimming removed 6 bases from V and 6 bases from J, with 5 bases in between. The length of the CDR3 is 10 residues. Germline V CDR1 and CDR2: ENHRY, SYGVKD. CDR3 in DNA: TGTGCCATCAGGGGGAATGGCTACACCTTC. As protein: CAIRGNGYTF.

This clonotype appeared a few times. J is TRBJ2-5 and V is TRBV7-2, with 8 bases fitting TRBD1. V lost 4 bases to trimming and J lost 5 bases; unmatched junction nucleotides: 9. The CDR3 spans 15 residues. Germline CDR1 is SGHTA and CDR2 is FQGNSA. The CDR3 reads CASSSPQGAGETQYF. CDR3 bases: TGTGCCAGCAGCTCACCGCAGGGGGCAGGCGAGACCCAGTACTTC.

This sequence joins TRBV20-1 and TRBJ2-1; D unclear. The better agreement between TRBJ2-7 and the DNA end casts doubt on the J call. CDR1 and CDR2 from the germline V gene are DFQATT and SNEGSKA (reference sequence). CDR3 length equals 12 residues. The CDR3 DNA sequence: TGCAGTGCTAGAGGCCTTAACAATGAGCAGTACTTC. Amino acids: CSARGLNNEQYF.

The J gene is TRBJ2-7, the V gene TRBV15; 7 nucleotides line up with TRBD2. Trimming at V came to 0 bases and at J to 4 bases, leaving 6 bases not matched to a gene. The CDR3 sequence is 15 residues long. Germline values: CDR1 LNHNV, CDR2 YYDKDF (reference sequence). CDR3 coding DNA: TGTGCCACCAGCAGAGATCCCGGACTAGGATACGAGCAGTACTTC. Its protein product is CATSRDPGLGYEQYF.

This rearrangement joins TRBV5-1 to TRBJ2-3; D may be TRBD1 or TRBD2 (5 bases each). The CDR3 totals 16 residues. The V gene's germline CDR1 is SGHRS and CDR2 YFSETQ. V was trimmed by 1 base and J by 2 bases, leaving 14 bases between them. The CDR3 reads CASSLCGTTHTDTQYF. The CDR3 DNA reads as TGCGCCAGCAGCTTGTGTGGGACCACCCACACAGATACGCAGTATTTT.

On this clonotype itself: The conserved phenylalanine or tryptophan is not found at the CDR3 terminus, so this likely reflects a read error. V and J are TRBV11-2 and TRBJ1-2; tentatively, D is TRBD1 (6 bases). This CDR3 region has 14 residues. With 5 bases removed from V and 3 bases from J, the gap between germline ends came to 13 bases. The germline V gene has CDR1 SGHAT and CDR2 FQNNGV. The chain's CDR3 is CASSPDRTDYGYTL. In DNA, the CDR3 is TGTGCCAGCAGCCCCGATAGGACAGACTATGGCTACACCTTA.

This clonotype was seen ten or more times. V usage is TRBV29-1 and J usage is TRBJ2-5; D is tentatively TRBD1 or TRBD2 (6 bases each). The CDR3 sequence is 15 residues long. The V end lost 5 bases, the J end lost 5 bases, and 21 bases lay between the germline ends. The germline gives CDR1 SQVTM, CDR2 ANQGSEA. CDR3 DNA: TGCAGCGTTTCGGGGGAGACAGGCATAGGGGAGACCCAGTACTTC. This translates into CSVSGETGIGETQYF.

This clonotype was seen only a few times. This chain connects TRBV6-1 to TRBJ1-1; 9 bases align to TRBD1. The junction had 7 bases not matched to a gene; V was cut back by 4 bases and J by 4 bases. CDR3 size: 15 residues. CDR1 and CDR2 from the germline V gene are MNHNS and SASEGT. CDR3 amino acids: CASSGTGGWGTEAFF. The CDR3, as DNA: TGTGCCAGCAGTGGAACAGGGGGCTGGGGCACTGAAGCTTTCTTT.